This T cell receptor beta chain was retrieved from a study of T cells in tuberculosis. Across the study: Sequenced TCRs come from CD1B-GMM tetramer-binding T cells.

The V and J ends lost 4 bases and 0 bases respectively, with 7 bases between them. Germline V gene data show CDR1 as SQVTM and CDR2 as ANQGSEA. The CDR3 consists of 12 residues. Only in-frame clones appear in the TCRdb table, and some are missing; sequencing was by immunoSEQ multiplex PCR. The sample lists approximately 59,000 clones, around 81% occurring once. Cells were sorted from thawed PBMC rested overnight and stained with GMM-loaded CD1B tetramer, viability dye and anti-CD3. The lipid loaded on the CD1B tetramers was C32 glucose monomycolate from Rhodococcus equi. This sequence was found in an adult woman with latent tuberculosis. The chain is built from TRBV29-1 and TRBJ2-7; tentatively, D is TRBD2 (5 bases). Specimen: CD1b-GMM tetramer-negative cells sorted from PBMCs. The CDR3 nucleotides read TGCAGCGTTGGAGGGAACTCCTACGAGCAGTACTTC. Encoded protein: CSVGGNSYEQYF.